A selection of T cell receptor beta chains follows, all from one sample in a study of T cells in Graves' hyperthyroidism and ophthalmopathy. TCRdb re-analysed the multiplex PCR reads in MiXCR, keeping a single row per CDR3 protein. The sample consists of under 600,000 distinct CDR3 sequences, roughly 16% of them appearing once. Sample: blood. The receptor source for this set is a woman between 40 and 55 years old with Graves' ophthalmopathy. The CDR3 runs from the conserved cysteine through the conserved F or W. Fields, in order: V gene, D gene, clone size, J gene, CDR3 protein, CDR3 DNA. D genes are given only for firm matches. Clone sizes are given selectively: once, few, many, or a class where the clone is expanded.

V: TRBV3-1; D: TRBD2; size: few; J: TRBJ2-7; CDR3: CASSQGAGGRYEQYF; DNA: TGTGCCAGCAGCCAAGGAGCGGGAGGGCGGTACGAGCAGTACTTC
V: TRBV28; D: TRBD1; size: few; J: TRBJ1-3; CDR3: CASHGQGGNTIYF; DNA: TGTGCCAGCCACGGACAGGGTGGAAACACCATATATTTT
V: TRBV6-1; D: NA; size: NA; J: TRBJ1-1; CDR3: CASGVQTSTEAFF; DNA: TGTGCCAGCGGCGTGCAGACGAGCACTGAAGCTTTCTTT
V: TRBV20-1; D: NA; size: few; J: TRBJ1-2; CDR3: CSAPIGANYGYTF; DNA: TGCAGTGCTCCAATCGGGGCTAACTATGGCTACACCTTC
V: TRBV12-3/TRBV12-4; D: NA; size: once; J: TRBJ1-5; CDR3: CASALVGRLPQHF; DNA: TGTGCCAGCGCCTTGGTGGGGAGGCTTCCCCAGCATTTT
V: TRBV18; D: TRBD2; size: many; J: TRBJ2-1; CDR3: CASSLGTTRYNEQFF; DNA: TGTGCCAGCTCACTCGGGACTACCAGGTACAATGAGCAGTTCTTC
V: TRBV20-1; D: TRBD1; size: NA; J: TRBJ1-2; CDR3: CSARDRDRGYDYGYTF; DNA: TGCAGTGCTAGAGACCGGGACAGGGGATATGACTATGGCTACACCTTC
V: TRBV9; D: NA; size: NA; J: TRBJ2-1; CDR3: CASSVVSGVGNEQFF; DNA: TGTGCCAGCAGCGTAGTGTCGGGAGTGGGGAATGAGCAGTTCTTC
V: TRBV7-3; D: NA; size: NA; J: TRBJ2-1; CDR3: CASSLTRTREQFF; DNA: TGTGCCAGCAGCTTAACGAGAACAAGGGAGCAGTTCTTC
V: TRBV20-1; D: NA; size: NA; J: TRBJ2-3; CDR3: CSAHSRGPSDTQYF; DNA: TGCAGTGCCCACTCGCGGGGGCCATCGGATACGCAGTATTTT
V: TRBV7-9; D: TRBD1; size: NA; J: TRBJ2-5; CDR3: CASSLRQGANQETQYF; DNA: TGTGCCAGCAGCCTTCGACAGGGGGCGAACCAAGAGACCCAGTACTTC
V: TRBV28; D: TRBD2; size: many; J: TRBJ2-7; CDR3: CASSDSGTSGSPYEQYF; DNA: TGTGCCAGCAGTGACTCCGGGACTAGCGGGAGTCCCTACGAGCAGTACTTC
V: TRBV30; D: NA; size: many; J: TRBJ2-1; CDR3: CAWRNYNEQFF; DNA: TGTGCCTGGAGGAACTACAATGAGCAGTTCTTC
V: TRBV7-6; D: TRBD1; size: NA; J: TRBJ1-1; CDR3: CASSLALIQGPNTEAFF; DNA: TGTGCCAGCAGCTTAGCCCTGATACAGGGGCCGAACACTGAAGCTTTCTTT
V: TRBV28; D: NA; size: many; J: TRBJ2-5; CDR3: CASSFRWETQYF; DNA: TGTGCCAGCAGTTTTCGTTGGGAGACCCAGTACTTC
V: TRBV14; D: NA; size: few; J: TRBJ2-3; CDR3: CASSQGRTGSPSTDTQYF; DNA: TGTGCCAGCAGCCAAGGGCGCACAGGGAGTCCCTCCACAGATACGCAGTATTTT
V: TRBV7-9; D: TRBD1; size: many; J: TRBJ1-1; CDR3: CASSLYRGSPDTEAFF; DNA: TGTGCCAGCAGCTTGTACAGGGGATCCCCTGACACTGAAGCTTTCTTT
V: TRBV29-1; D: NA; size: NA; J: TRBJ2-7; CDR3: CSVISRDSYEQYF; DNA: TGCAGCGTTATCAGCAGGGACTCCTACGAGCAGTACTTC
V: TRBV2; D: TRBD2; size: many; J: TRBJ2-7; CDR3: CASSEEASGAYEQYF; DNA: TGTGCCAGCAGTGAAGAGGCTAGCGGTGCCTACGAGCAGTACTTC
V: TRBV7-9; D: NA; size: many; J: TRBJ2-7; CDR3: CASSSYRAGSSYEQYF; DNA: TGTGCCAGCAGCTCCTACAGGGCAGGAAGCTCCTACGAGCAGTACTTC
V: TRBV4-1; D: TRBD2; size: few; J: TRBJ2-3; CDR3: CASSRQGLAGDTQYF; DNA: TGCGCCAGCAGCCGACAGGGACTAGCGGGAGATACGCAGTATTTT
V: TRBV19; D: NA; size: NA; J: TRBJ2-1; CDR3: CASTPRQFKDEQFF; DNA: TGTGCCAGTACCCCTCGGCAATTTAAGGATGAGCAGTTCTTC
V: TRBV6-1; D: TRBD1; size: few; J: TRBJ1-4; CDR3: CASSDKSLTGANEKLFF; DNA: TGTGCCAGCAGTGATAAGTCCCTGACAGGGGCTAATGAAAAACTGTTTTTT
V: TRBV7-8; D: NA; size: many; J: TRBJ2-7; CDR3: CASSITATSEQYF; DNA: TGTGCCAGCAGCATTACTGCCACGAGCGAGCAGTACTTC
V: TRBV7-9; D: NA; size: many; J: TRBJ2-1; CDR3: CASSPGGGNEQFF; DNA: TGTGCCAGCTCACCCGGCGGTGGGAATGAGCAGTTCTTC
V: TRBV2; D: TRBD1; size: NA; J: TRBJ2-7; CDR3: CASAEWDRSYEQYF; DNA: TGTGCCAGCGCCGAATGGGACAGGTCCTACGAGCAGTACTTC
V: TRBV2; D: NA; size: many; J: TRBJ2-3; CDR3: CAGTGPGTDTQYF; DNA: TGTGCCGGAACGGGACCTGGCACAGATACGCAGTATTTT
V: TRBV7-6; D: TRBD2; size: many; J: TRBJ2-5; CDR3: CASSLASAGGGETQYF; DNA: TGTGCCAGCAGCTTAGCTTCGGCGGGAGGGGGAGAGACCCAGTACTTC
V: TRBV6-1; D: NA; size: few; J: TRBJ1-2; CDR3: CASRPQGVRGYTF; DNA: TGTGCCAGCAGACCCCAGGGAGTGAGGGGCTACACCTTC
V: TRBV18; D: NA; size: many; J: TRBJ1-5; CDR3: CASSNSGSQPQHF; DNA: TGTGCCAGCTCAAATTCAGGGAGTCAGCCCCAGCATTTT
V: TRBV30; D: NA; size: NA; J: TRBJ2-7; CDR3: CAWSPGISLHEQYF; DNA: TGTGCCTGGTCACCAGGGATATCGCTTCACGAGCAGTACTTC
V: TRBV7-9; D: TRBD1; size: NA; J: TRBJ1-2; CDR3: CASSAGTVLYGYTF; DNA: TGTGCCAGCAGCGCAGGGACAGTTCTTTATGGCTACACCTTC
V: TRBV10-3; D: NA; size: NA; J: TRBJ2-4; CDR3: CAISQSTQLAKNIQYF; DNA: TGTGCCATCAGTCAGTCGACTCAACTAGCCAAAAACATTCAGTACTTC
V: TRBV12-3/TRBV12-4; D: NA; size: NA; J: TRBJ1-1; CDR3: CASSPRGFSTMNTEAFF; DNA: TGTGCCAGCAGCCCCCGGGGGTTCTCGACTATGAACACTGAAGCTTTCTTT
V: TRBV15; D: TRBD1; size: few; J: TRBJ1-6; CDR3: CATSRDAGQYNSPLHF; DNA: TGTGCCACCAGCAGAGATGCGGGACAGTATAATTCACCCCTCCACTTT
V: TRBV30; D: TRBD2; size: many; J: TRBJ2-5; CDR3: CACNSGGSQETQYF; DNA: TGTGCCTGTAATAGCGGGGGGTCCCAAGAGACCCAGTACTTC
V: TRBV12-3/TRBV12-4; D: TRBD1; size: few; J: TRBJ2-1; CDR3: CASSFTGGNEQFF; DNA: TGTGCCAGCAGTTTTACAGGGGGCAATGAGCAGTTCTTC
V: TRBV5-1; D: TRBD1; size: few; J: TRBJ1-5; CDR3: CASSLEGGLNQPQHF; DNA: TGCGCCAGCAGCTTGGAAGGGGGCCTCAATCAGCCCCAGCATTTT